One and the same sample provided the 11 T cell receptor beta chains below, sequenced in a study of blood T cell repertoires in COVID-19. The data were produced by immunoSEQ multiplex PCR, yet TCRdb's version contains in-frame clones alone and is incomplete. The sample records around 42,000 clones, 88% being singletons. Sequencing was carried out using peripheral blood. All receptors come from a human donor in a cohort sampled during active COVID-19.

CDR3 nucleotides: TGTGCCAGCAGCCGGGGAGCAGTAAGCAATCAGCCCCAGCATTTT. Translated, it gives CASSRGAVSNQPQHF. The gene calls are TRBV5-8 and TRBJ1-5; D not resolved. Trimming pared 4 bases from V and 1 base from J, leaving 12 bases between. The CDR3 sequence is 15 residues long. Germline CDR1 and CDR2: SGHTS and YDEGEE.

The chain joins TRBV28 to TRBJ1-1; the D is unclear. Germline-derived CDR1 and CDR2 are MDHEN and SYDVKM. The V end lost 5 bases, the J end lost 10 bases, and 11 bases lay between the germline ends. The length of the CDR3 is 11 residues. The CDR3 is CASSLAFGAFF. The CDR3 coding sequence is TGTGCCAGCAGTCTCGCTTTCGGAGCTTTCTTT.

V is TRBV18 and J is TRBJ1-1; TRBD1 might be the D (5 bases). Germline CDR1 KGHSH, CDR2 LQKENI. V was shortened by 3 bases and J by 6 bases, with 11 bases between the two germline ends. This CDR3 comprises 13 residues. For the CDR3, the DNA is TGTGCCAGCTCACCTCAGGGAATTCCTGAAGCTTTCTTT. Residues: CASSPQGIPEAFF.

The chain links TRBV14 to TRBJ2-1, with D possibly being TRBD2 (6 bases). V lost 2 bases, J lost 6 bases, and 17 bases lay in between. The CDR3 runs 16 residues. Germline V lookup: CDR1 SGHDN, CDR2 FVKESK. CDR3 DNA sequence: TGTGCCAGCAGCCAAAGTAGGACTAAGGGTACCAATGAGCAGTTCTTC. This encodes CASSQSRTKGTNEQFF.

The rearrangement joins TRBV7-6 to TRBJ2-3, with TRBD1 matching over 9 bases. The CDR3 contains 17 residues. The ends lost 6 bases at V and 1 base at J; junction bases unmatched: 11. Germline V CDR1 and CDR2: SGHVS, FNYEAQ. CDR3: CASSRSGQGDGTDTQYF. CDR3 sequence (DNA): TGTGCCAGCAGTCGGTCGGGACAGGGCGATGGCACAGATACGCAGTATTTT.

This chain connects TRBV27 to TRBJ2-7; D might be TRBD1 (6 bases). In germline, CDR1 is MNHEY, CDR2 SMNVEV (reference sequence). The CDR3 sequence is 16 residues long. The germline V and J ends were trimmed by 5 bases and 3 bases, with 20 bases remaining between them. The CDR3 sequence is CASSPQLGGYYYEQYF. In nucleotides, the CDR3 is TGTGCCAGCAGTCCACAATTAGGGGGATATTACTACGAGCAGTACTTC.

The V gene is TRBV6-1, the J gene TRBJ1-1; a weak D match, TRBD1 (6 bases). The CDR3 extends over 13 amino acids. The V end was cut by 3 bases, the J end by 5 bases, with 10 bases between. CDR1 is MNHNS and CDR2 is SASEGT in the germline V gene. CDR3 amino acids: CASSDRGGTEAFF. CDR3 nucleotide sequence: TGTGCCAGCAGTGACAGGGGAGGGACTGAAGCTTTCTTT.

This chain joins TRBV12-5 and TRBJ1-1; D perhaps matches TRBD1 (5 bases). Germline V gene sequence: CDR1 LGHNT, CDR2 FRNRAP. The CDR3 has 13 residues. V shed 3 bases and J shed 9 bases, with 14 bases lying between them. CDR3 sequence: CASGLGVGAQAFF. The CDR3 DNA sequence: TGTGCTAGTGGTTTAGGAGTTGGGGCACAAGCTTTCTTT.

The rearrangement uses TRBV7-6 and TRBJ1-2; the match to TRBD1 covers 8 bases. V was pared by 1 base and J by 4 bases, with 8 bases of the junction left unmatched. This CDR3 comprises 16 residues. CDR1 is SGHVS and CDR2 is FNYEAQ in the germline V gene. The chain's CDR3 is CASSLVVGQGFYGYTF. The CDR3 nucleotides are TGTGCCAGCAGCTTAGTGGTTGGACAGGGATTCTATGGCTACACCTTC.

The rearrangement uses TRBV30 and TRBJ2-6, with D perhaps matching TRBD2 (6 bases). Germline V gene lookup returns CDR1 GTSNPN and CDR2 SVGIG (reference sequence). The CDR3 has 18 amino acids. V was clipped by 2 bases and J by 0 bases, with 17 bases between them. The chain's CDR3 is CAWSRIGTGHSGANVLTF. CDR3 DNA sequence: TGTGCCTGGAGTAGGATAGGGACTGGACACTCTGGGGCCAACGTCCTGACTTTC. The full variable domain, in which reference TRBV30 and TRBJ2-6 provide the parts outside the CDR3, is SQTIHQWPATLVQPVGSPLSLECTVEGTSNPNLYWYRQAAGRGLQLLFYSVGIGQISSEVPQNLSASRPQDRQFILSSKKLLLSDSGFYLCAWSRIGTGHSGANVLTFGAGSRLTVL.

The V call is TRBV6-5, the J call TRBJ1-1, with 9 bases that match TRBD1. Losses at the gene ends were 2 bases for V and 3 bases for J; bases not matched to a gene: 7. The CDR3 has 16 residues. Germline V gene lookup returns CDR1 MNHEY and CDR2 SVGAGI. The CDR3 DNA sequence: TGTGCCAGCAGTTACGCCCAGACAGGGGGAGACACTGAAGCTTTCTTT. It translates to CASSYAQTGGDTEAFF.